This TCR beta chain was sequenced for a study of T cells in Graves' hyperthyroidism and ophthalmopathy. RNA transcripts were the template for amplifying TCR beta CDR3 regions. A set of HTBI primers served as the primers for a first-round RT-PCR of the TCR CDR3. One entry per CDR3 protein results from TCRdb running MiXCR on the multiplex PCR reads. Of 660,000 or so distinct CDR3 sequences in the sample, nearly 45% were seen once. Germline CDR1 reads SNHLY; CDR2 reads FYNNEI. Between the trimmed V and J ends, which lost 7 bases and 0 bases, there was a span of 18 bases. The CDR3 length is 16 residues. Any patient presenting with uncontrolled infection, other autoimmune disease, pregnancy or lactation was left out.

This TCR came from an adult man with Graves' disease, either hyperthyroidism or ophthalmopathy (not recorded which). The sample was peripheral blood or thyroid tissue (not recorded which). The chain carries TRBV2 and TRBJ1-1; D is unresolved. In DNA, the CDR3 is TGTGCCAGCAAGGATTATGGTAACACCATGAACACTGAAGCTTTCTTT. It encodes CASKDYGNTMNTEAFF. The whole variable domain, filled in from reference TRBV2 and TRBJ1-1, reads EPEVTQTPSHQVTQMGQEVILRCVPISNHLYFYWYRQILGQKVEFLVSFYNNEISEKSEIFDDQFSVERPDGSNFTLKIRSTKLEDSAMYFCASKDYGNTMNTEAFFGQGTRLTVV.